Below, one T cell receptor beta chain is given with its context. There is no known antigen for this receptor. Within one base of it there is no much larger clone, and no base qualities were kept. This record belongs to a study of shared clonotypes between healthy human individuals (dated by TCRdb to the early 2020s). Notes on the research overall: Three men and a couple of women, aged 18 to 49 years, made up the cohort. For each donor, three plates each were used for CD4 naive and CD4 memory, two plates were used for CD8 naive, and one plate was used for CD8 memory. To estimate repertoire size and how much clonotype sharing occurs between individuals, the study deeply sequenced the blood TCR repertoires of about five healthy adults. Different laboratories and diverse techniques were used to prepare libraries and sequence TCR repertoires, to increase sequencing depth and limit assay-specific biases. Leukapheresis yielded between about 0.9 and 9.5 billion PBMCs per donor. Results the study describes overall, beyond this receptor: Incomplete sequencing was indicated by rarefaction of sorted-subset datasets, despite the large sequencing depth. Sampling was restricted to blood, and TCR repertoires in tissues likely differ from the TCR repertoires found in blood. Pairwise subsampling indicated that sequencing depth was expected to affect the degree of clonotype sharing among donors. When a few donors were compared, the shared fraction of clonotypes was about 5% for naive CD4, over 3% for naive CD8, more than 2% for memory CD4, and 0.4% for memory CD8. Because the study included only a small number of donors, the genetic and exposure-history diversity represented was limited. Estimated clonotype richness was generally larger for naive than for memory subsets. Higher generation probabilities were observed for clonotypes shared by all four sorted-subset donors than for non-shared clonotypes.

The donors were healthy, HIV-negative adults with no recently reported acute infections or vaccinations. Every donor was a Caucasian adult living in Nashville, Tennessee, USA. CD4+ T cells were enriched by magnetic negative selection; naive cells were then positively selected on CD45RA, and the negative fraction formed the memory subset. Blood was collected by leukapheresis, and PBMCs were isolated by Ficoll-Histopaque density gradient centrifugation and then cryopreserved in liquid nitrogen vapor phase. Analytical flow cytometry was used to check the purity and quantity of every magnetically sorted T cell population. Genomic DNA was isolated from every sorted fraction and measured by UV absorbance on a Nanodrop 2000c. Using the deep immunoSEQ assay, multiplex PCR amplified TCR CDR3 regions from genomic DNA. Genomic DNA extracted from each cell subset was distributed evenly over all wells of several immunoSEQ 96-well plates, and each plate served as one replicate. For sorted subsets, roughly 200 ng of genomic DNA, equivalent to 30,000 or so T cell genomes, went into each replicate PCR. The purified libraries were quantified using a Qubit 3.0 fluorometer, sized with a Bioanalyzer 2100, and then quantified again using the KAPA Library Quantification kit. Every immunoSEQ 96-well plate was sequenced on a dedicated single-read 150-cycle Illumina NextSeq 550 flow cell. Under the source paper's analysis protocol: The immunoSEQ output contained only junctional sequences without quality scores, so filtering could not match that applied to full-length reads. To assign V/J genes and CDR3, sequences were annotated against IMGT germline references using PyIR, a Python wrapper for IgBLAST v1.9. Reads with weak V/J assignments (E-value above 1e-6), missing CDR3, stop codons, out-of-frame junctions, or ambiguous translated residues were removed. V3J clonotypes were defined as sequences sharing the same inferred V gene, J gene, and CDR3 amino acid sequence. The percentage overlap between two repertoires was calculated by dividing the number of shared unique clonotypes by the size of the smaller repertoire. Repertoire richness was assessed with RTK rarefaction, the Chao1 estimator, and Recon v2.1 estimates of unobserved clonotypes. Generation probabilities for all TCRbeta clonotypes obtained by the gDNA method from a handful of donors were computed using OLGA. The table comes from immuneACCESS by way of TCRdb, which keeps in-frame sequences with V and J called. Part of the clones is missing from these tables; in studies checked, under half for an unresolved V gene and the rest for unknown reasons. The D gene and trimming were derived from the DNA, and the V and J assignments and clone size from that table. The sample table holds around 720,000 clones, of which less than 80% were seen once. The ten largest account for around 2% of the sample.

There are 14 amino acids in the CDR3, from cysteine to phenylalanine inclusive. Only the CDR3 region is kept as DNA, spanning 42 bases read in frame from base 1. V lost 4 bases and J lost 4 bases; the stretch between them is 16 bases long. CDR1 and CDR2 (GTSNPN, SVGIG) derive from the germline V gene (reference sequence). This TCR was recovered from a woman aged 30 to 39 in good health. The V and J segments used are TRBV30 and TRBJ1-1; 6 matching bases give a weak D call of TRBD1. Sequenced material: memory CD4+ T cells sorted from blood. In light of the paper, this sample's cell subset or site label describes: CD45RA-negative fraction. The bases read TGTGCCTGGACCCCAGGTCCGGGGGCCACTGAAGCTTTCTTT. Its protein product is CAWTPGPGATEAFF.